The 7 T cell receptor beta chains reported below all come from one sample, sequenced in a study of regulatory T cells in long-lasting Graves disease. Time point described: persistent/refractory GD, antithyroid drugs over 5 years with positive TRAb. The TCR library was prepared using RNA isolated from PBMCs. Library construction for TCR beta used iRepertoire HTBI primers and Arm-PCR of CDR3 regions. A single record per CDR3 protein comes from TCRdb applying MiXCR to the multiplex PCR reads. The profile shows 350,000 to 450,000 distinct CDR3 sequences, less than 25% of them singletons. The specimen was peripheral blood mononuclear cells (PBMCs), collected when the disease was refractory, from a patient treated with antithyroid drugs. These TCRs come from a female donor with Graves disease.

A few counts support this clonotype. The CDR3, as DNA: TGTGCCAGCAGTTTCTCCCTGGGACAGGGGGCCTACGAGCAGTACTTC. Amino acid sequence: CASSFSLGQGAYEQYF. V usage is TRBV27 and J usage is TRBJ2-7; the match to TRBD1 covers 11 bases. Germline V gives CDR1 MNHEY, CDR2 SMNVEV (reference sequence). Losses at the gene ends were 3 bases for V and 2 bases for J; bases not matched to a gene: 6. The CDR3 spans 16 residues.

This clonotype was found many times. The V call is TRBV7-9, the J call TRBJ2-7; D could derive from TRBD1 or TRBD2 (5 bases each). The germline V gene has CDR1 SEHNR and CDR2 FQNEAQ (reference sequence). The length of the CDR3 is 15 residues. The V and J ends lost 5 bases and 3 bases respectively, with 17 bases between them. For the CDR3, the DNA is TGTGCCAGCAGCCTAACCGGGGCTAGACGCTACGAGCAGTACTTC. It is translated as CASSLTGARRYEQYF.

The table lists this clonotype with a few counts. The chain recombines TRBV20-1 with TRBJ2-7; 9 bases line up with TRBD2. CDR3 size: 17 residues. V gave up 3 bases and J gave up 6 bases; unmatched junction bases: 18. The germline gives CDR1 DFQATT, CDR2 SNEGSKA (reference sequence). CDR3 DNA sequence: TGCAGTGCTAGTTCAAATTTACGGCGGGAGGGGAGCTTCGAGCAGTACTTC. This gives the protein CSASSNLRREGSFEQYF.

This chain uses TRBV30 with TRBJ2-5, with a possible D match to TRBD1 (6 bases). Trimming left V 0 bases short and J 3 bases short, with 14 bases between. This CDR3 comprises 15 residues. Germline CDR1 GTSNPN, CDR2 SVGIG (reference sequence). The chain's CDR3 is CAWSVGAGAKETQYF. The CDR3 bases are TGTGCCTGGAGTGTAGGGGCAGGGGCAAAAGAGACCCAGTACTTC. Based on the CDR3 plus reference TRBV30 and TRBJ2-5, the full variable domain is SQTIHQWPATLVQPVGSPLSLECTVEGTSNPNLYWYRQAAGRGLQLLFYSVGIGQISSEVPQNLSASRPQDRQFILSSKKLLLSDSGFYLCAWSVGAGAKETQYFGPGTRLLVL.

The genes are TRBV13 and TRBJ1-1; 7 nucleotides line up with TRBD1. In germline, CDR1 is PRHDT, CDR2 FYEKMQ (reference sequence). This CDR3 has 15 residues. The ends lost 5 bases at V and 0 bases at J; junction bases unmatched: 6. CDR3 loop: CASSAGQQMNTEAFF. The CDR3 DNA follows: TGTGCCAGCAGCGCGGGACAGCAGATGAACACTGAAGCTTTCTTT. Combining the CDR3 with reference TRBV13 and TRBJ1-1 gives the whole variable domain AAGVIQSPRHLIKEKRETATLKCYPIPRHDTVYWYQQGPGQDPQFLISFYEKMQSDKGSIPDRFSAQQFSDYHSELNMSSLELGDSALYFCASSAGQQMNTEAFFGQGTRLTVV.

The chain is built from TRBV19 and TRBJ2-7; D is perhaps TRBD1 or TRBD2 (5 bases each). The V gene lost 6 bases and the J gene lost 2 bases, with 17 bases spanning the gap. Looked up from germline, CDR1 is LNHDA and CDR2 is SQIVND (reference sequence). The CDR3 runs to 15 residues. The CDR3 protein is CASSSLGVAAYEQYF. The CDR3 nucleotides are TGTGCCAGTAGCTCGCTGGGGGTAGCAGCCTACGAGCAGTACTTC.

The rearrangement links TRBV7-2 to TRBJ2-7; D is ambiguous. The assigned J gene may be wrong: the sequence end matches TRBJ2-1 better. CDR3 length equals 14 residues. CDR1 and CDR2 from the germline V gene are SGHTA and FQGNSA. This CDR3 reads CASSPTASYNEQFF. The CDR3 nucleotides read TGTGCCAGCAGCCCTACAGCCTCCTACAATGAGCAGTTCTTC.